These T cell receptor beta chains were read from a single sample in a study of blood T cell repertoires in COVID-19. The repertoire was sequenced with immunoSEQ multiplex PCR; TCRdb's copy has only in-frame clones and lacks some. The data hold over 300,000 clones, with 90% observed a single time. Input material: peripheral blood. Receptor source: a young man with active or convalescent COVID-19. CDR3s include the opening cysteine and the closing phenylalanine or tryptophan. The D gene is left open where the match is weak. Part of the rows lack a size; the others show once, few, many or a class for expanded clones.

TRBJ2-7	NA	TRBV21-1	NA	CASSKPLAGGNSDYTYEQYF	TGTGCCAGCAGCAAACCTCTAGCGGGAGGGAATAGCGATTACACCTACGAGCAGTACTTC
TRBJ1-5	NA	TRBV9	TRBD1	CASSLLGQGTEPQHF	TGTGCCAGCAGCCTCCTCGGACAGGGTACAGAGCCCCAGCATTTT
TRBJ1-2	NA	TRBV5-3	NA	CARSPLEAALLYGYTF	TGTGCCAGAAGCCCCTTAGAGGCAGCGCTACTCTATGGCTACACCTTC
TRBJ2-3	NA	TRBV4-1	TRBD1	CASSQAGTGGWGSDTQYF	TGCGCCAGCAGCCAAGCTGGGACAGGCGGGTGGGGGTCAGATACGCAGTATTTT
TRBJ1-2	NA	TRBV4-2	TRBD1	CASSQPGSGTGAYGYTF	TGTGCCAGCAGCCAGCCGGGATCCGGGACAGGGGCCTATGGCTACACCTTC
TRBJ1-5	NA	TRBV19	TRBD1	CASSIAGTGTVQPQHF	TGTGCCAGTAGTATAGCTGGGACAGGGACAGTTCAGCCCCAGCATTTT
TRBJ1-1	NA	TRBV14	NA	CASSLGQNTEAFF	TGTGCCAGCAGCCTGGGACAGAACACTGAAGCTTTCTTT
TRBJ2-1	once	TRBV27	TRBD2	CASSLRFSGRLNEQFF	TGTGCCAGCAGTTTACGCTTTAGCGGGAGGTTAAATGAGCAGTTCTTC
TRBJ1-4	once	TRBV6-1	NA	CASSEARSGATNEKLFF	TGTGCCAGCAGTGAAGCGCGTTCAGGGGCAACTAATGAAAAACTGTTTTTT
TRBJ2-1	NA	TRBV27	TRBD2	CASSLLRQREGTEQFF	TGTGCCAGCAGTTTACTTAGGCAGCGGGAGGGGACTGAGCAGTTCTTC
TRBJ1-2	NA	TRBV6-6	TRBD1	CASSGTESYGYTF	TGTGCCAGCAGTGGGACAGAATCCTATGGCTACACCTTC
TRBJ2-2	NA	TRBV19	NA	CASSSQLEYPGELFF	TGTGCCAGTAGTAGCCAGTTGGAGTATCCCGGGGAGCTGTTTTTT
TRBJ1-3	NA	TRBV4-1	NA	CASSQADSSGNTIYF	TGCGCCAGCAGCCAAGCGGACAGCTCTGGAAACACCATATATTTT
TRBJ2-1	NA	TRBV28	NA	CASRLGASEAYNEQFF	TGTGCCAGCAGACTAGGGGCTAGCGAGGCCTACAATGAGCAGTTCTTC
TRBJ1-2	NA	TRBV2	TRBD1	CASNERRDRRDGYTF	TGTGCCAGCAATGAACGCCGGGACAGGCGCGATGGCTACACCTTC
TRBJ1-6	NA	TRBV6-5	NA	CASTYRTAGNSPLHF	TGTGCCAGCACCTACCGGACAGCCGGCAATTCACCCCTCCACTTT
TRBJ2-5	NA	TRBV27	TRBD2	CASTLSGRASETQYF	TGTGCCAGCACCCTAAGCGGGAGGGCCTCAGAGACCCAGTACTTC
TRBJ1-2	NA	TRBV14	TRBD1	CASSLSRTGGGYGYTF	TGTGCCAGCAGCCTAAGTCGTACAGGGGGCGGCTATGGCTACACCTTC
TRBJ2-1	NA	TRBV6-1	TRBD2	CASSGGSGGASYNEQFF	TGTGCCAGCAGTGGAGGTAGCGGGGGGGCATCCTACAATGAGCAGTTCTTC
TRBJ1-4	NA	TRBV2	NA	CASCFQEGKLFF	TGTGCCAGCTGTTTCCAGGAGGGAAAACTGTTTTTT
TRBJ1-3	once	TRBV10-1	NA	CASRRFSSGNTIYF	TGCGCCAGCAGGAGGTTTAGCTCTGGAAACACCATATATTTT
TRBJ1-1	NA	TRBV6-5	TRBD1	CASSSDRGMNTEAFF	TGTGCCAGCAGTTCGGACAGGGGGATGAACACTGAAGCTTTCTTT
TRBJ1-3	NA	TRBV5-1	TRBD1	CASSLSGGGNTIYF	TGCGCCAGCAGCTTGTCAGGGGGAGGAAACACCATATATTTT
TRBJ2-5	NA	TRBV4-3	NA	CASSLGVTATQYF	TGCGCCAGCAGCCTAGGGGTTACGGCGACCCAGTACTTC
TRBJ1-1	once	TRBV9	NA	CASSPFEKAPLIDEAFF	TGTGCCAGCAGCCCCTTTGAGAAAGCCCCTCTCATTGATGAAGCTTTCTTT
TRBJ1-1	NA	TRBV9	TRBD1	CASSVARTGARTEAFF	TGTGCCAGCAGCGTAGCTAGGACAGGGGCAAGGACTGAAGCTTTCTTT
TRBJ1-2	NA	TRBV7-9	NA	CASSLAGAGGYTF	TGTGCCAGCAGCTTAGCAGGGGCCGGGGGCTACACCTTC
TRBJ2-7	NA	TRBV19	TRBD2	CASSRTSSSYEQYF	TGTGCCAGTAGTCGGACTAGCAGCTCCTACGAGCAGTACTTC
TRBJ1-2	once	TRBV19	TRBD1	CASRIDRVDGYTF	TGTGCCAGTAGGATTGACAGGGTAGATGGCTACACCTTC